The 21 T cell receptor beta chains below come from one sample, sequenced in a study of T cells in Graves' hyperthyroidism and ophthalmopathy. Amplification of TCR beta CDR3 regions used RNA as the template. A first-round RT-PCR of the TCR CDR3 used the HTBI primer set. TCRdb reprocessed the multiplex PCR reads with MiXCR, giving one entry per CDR3 protein. Of approximately 700,000 distinct CDR3 sequences listed, nearly 45% are singletons. Sequencing was done on a sample of peripheral blood or thyroid tissue (not recorded which). The origin of the receptors is an adult man with Graves' disease, either hyperthyroidism or ophthalmopathy (not recorded which).

The chain has TRBV2 and TRBJ2-7, with 7 bases fitting TRBD2. The J segment lost 6 bases and the V segment lost 2 bases, leaving 10 bases of the junction unmatched. Germline V gene sequence: CDR1 SNHLY, CDR2 FYNNEI. The CDR3 is 15 amino acids. The CDR3 DNA reads as TGTGCCAGCAGTGAATGGACTAGTGGTGTAGGCGAGCAGTACTTC. It is translated as CASSEWTSGVGEQYF.

In its sample, this clonotype was seen once. This sequence joins TRBV2 and TRBJ2-5, with 11 bases identical to TRBD1. This CDR3 comprises 17 residues. V gave up 3 bases and J gave up 1 base; unmatched junction bases: 7. Germline V gene lookup returns CDR1 SNHLY and CDR2 FYNNEI. The CDR3 reads CASSDFVGTGGQETQYF. The CDR3 DNA reads as TGTGCCAGCAGTGATTTTGTAGGGACAGGGGGCCAAGAGACCCAGTACTTC.

About this clonotype itself: A much larger clone differs by one base, so this may be a read error. Because the CDR3 is missing its conserved closing phenylalanine or tryptophan, this is likely a read error. The genes are TRBV7-2 and TRBJ1-6; D gene unclear. CDR1 and CDR2 from the germline V gene are SGHTA and FQGNSA. Trimming left V 4 bases short and J 4 bases short, with 8 bases between. The CDR3 is 14 amino acids. The DNA for the CDR3 is TGTGCCAGCAGCTCGGACGGTTATAATTCACCCCTCCACCTT. This codes for CASSSDGYNSPLHL.

In its sample, this clonotype was seen many times. V is TRBV10-3 and J is TRBJ2-7, with 11 bases lining up with TRBD2. CDR1 ENHRY and CDR2 SYGVKD come from the germline V gene. This CDR3 comprises 16 residues. The V and J ends lost 2 bases and 2 bases, in that order; junction bases with no gene match: 5. CDR3 DNA sequence: TGTGCCATCAGTGAGGGACTAGCGGGTTTTACCTACGAGCAGTACTTC. It encodes CAISEGLAGFTYEQYF.

In this sample, this clonotype turned up many times. The chain joins TRBV20-1 to TRBJ1-1; D remains ambiguous. In germline, CDR1 is DFQATT, CDR2 SNEGSKA (reference sequence). The V end was cut by 6 bases, the J end by 8 bases, with 13 bases between. CDR3 length: 11 residues. The CDR3 sequence: CSAYWALEAFF. CDR3 coding DNA: TGCAGTGCCTATTGGGCCTTAGAAGCTTTCTTT.

This clonotype was detected only a few times. This rearrangement joins TRBV5-1 to TRBJ2-7, with D possibly TRBD2 on 5 matching bases. Trimming took off 0 bases at V and 2 bases at J, with 12 bases between the two ends. Germline V gene lookup returns CDR1 SGHRS and CDR2 YFSETQ. This CDR3 is built from 15 residues. CDR3 residues: CASSLESSGAYEQYF. In DNA form, the CDR3 reads TGCGCCAGCAGCTTGGAGTCGTCCGGGGCCTACGAGCAGTACTTC. The whole variable domain, filled in from reference TRBV5-1 and TRBJ2-7, reads KAGVTQTPRYLIKTRGQQVTLSCSPISGHRSVSWYQQTPGQGLQFLFEYFSETQRNKGNFPGRFSGRQFSNSRSEMNVSTLELGDSALYLCASSLESSGAYEQYFGPGTRLTVT.

The sample holds many counts of this clonotype. The chain combines TRBV10-3 with TRBJ1-2, with D possibly being TRBD1 (6 bases). With 6 bases removed from V and 8 bases from J, the gap between germline ends came to 16 bases. Germline V gene sequence: CDR1 ENHRY, CDR2 SYGVKD. The CDR3 extends over 13 amino acids. The CDR3: CAISAPGAGGYTF. The CDR3 nucleotides read TGTGCCATCAGCGCGCCGGGGGCGGGCGGCTACACCTTC.

The J gene is TRBJ1-1, the V gene TRBV6-5; D remains unclear. Trimming shortened V by 2 bases and J by 1 base, and 20 bases separated the two germline ends. The CDR3 length is 18 residues. The germline gives CDR1 MNHEY, CDR2 SVGAGI. In DNA, the CDR3 is TGTGCCAGCAGTTACCCGAGATCCGGCGGGGATCCGAACACTGAAGCTTTCTTT. This gives the protein CASSYPRSGGDPNTEAFF.

The CDR3 loop reads CASSYLGLTNTEAFF. The CDR3 bases are TGTGCCAGCAGTTATTTGGGTTTAACGAACACTGAAGCTTTCTTT. V usage is TRBV6-5 and J usage is TRBJ1-1; no definite D call. V shed 3 bases and J shed 1 base, with 12 bases lying between them. The CDR3 runs 15 residues. Germline V gene lookup returns CDR1 MNHEY and CDR2 SVGAGI.

The V and J genes are TRBV29-1 and TRBJ2-2, with a weak D call TRBD1 (6 bases). Trimming took off 5 bases at V and 5 bases at J, with 15 bases between the two ends. This CDR3 has 14 amino acids. Germline V gives CDR1 SQVTM, CDR2 ANQGSEA. The CDR3 here is CSVLTGFATGELFF. CDR3 nucleotides: TGCAGCGTTCTTACAGGGTTTGCGACCGGGGAGCTGTTTTTT.

Regarding this clonotype: At one boundary the junction diverges from the germline segment, which might be a read error. This chain uses TRBV6-5 with TRBJ1-4; D ambiguous. The CDR3 length is 14 residues. The germline V gene has CDR1 MNHEY and CDR2 SVGAGI. The CDR3 here is CAISYARINEKLFF. The CDR3 DNA is TGTGCCATCAGTTACGCAAGAATCAATGAAAAACTGTTTTTT.

This clonotype showed up just a few times. The CDR3 loop reads CASSFAATSPPQHF. CDR3 sequence (DNA): TGTGCCAGCAGCTTCGCGGCGACATCGCCACCCCAGCATTTT. The V call is TRBV5-6, the J call TRBJ1-5; D is unresolved. The CDR3 length is 14 residues. CDR1 is SGHDT and CDR2 is YYEEEE in the germline V gene. V was shortened by 2 bases and J by 10 bases, with 16 bases between the two germline ends.

In the case of this clonotype: Being one base from a much bigger clone, this may be a read error. The J gene is TRBJ2-5, the V gene TRBV7-8; D may be TRBD1 or TRBD2 (5 bases each). CDR1 is SGHVS and CDR2 is FQNEAQ in the germline V gene. The CDR3 extends over 15 amino acids. The germline V and J ends were trimmed by 5 bases and 7 bases, with 20 bases remaining between them. CDR3 nucleotide sequence: TGTGCCAGCAGCGTCCCTATAGGGACCGAAGGGACCCAGTACTTC. It specifies CASSVPIGTEGTQYF.

This clonotype was recorded at least ten times. The chain couples TRBV20-1 to TRBJ2-5, with 13 bases lining up with TRBD2. After removal of 6 bases from V and 4 bases from J, the junction contained 2 bases not matched to a gene. Germline V gene data show CDR1 as DFQATT and CDR2 as SNEGSKA (reference sequence). The CDR3 covers 13 residues. The CDR3 bases are TGCAGTGCGTGGACTAGCGGGGGAGAGACCCAGTACTTC. Protein: CSAWTSGGETQYF.

This clonotype was detected ten times or more. This chain joins TRBV5-1 and TRBJ1-6; D call uncertain. The CDR3 has 14 amino acids. Germline V gene sequence: CDR1 SGHRS, CDR2 YFSETQ. V lost 1 base and J lost 5, with 7 bases in between. Here the CDR3 DNA reads TGCGCCAGCAGCTTGAGCAGTAATAATTCACCCCTCCACTTT. Its translation: CASSLSSNNSPLHF. The full variable domain, its missing parts supplied by reference TRBV5-1 and TRBJ1-6, is KAGVTQTPRYLIKTRGQQVTLSCSPISGHRSVSWYQQTPGQGLQFLFEYFSETQRNKGNFPGRFSGRQFSNSRSEMNVSTLELGDSALYLCASSLSSNNSPLHFGNGTRLTVT.

This clonotype was seen only once. This chain uses TRBV5-1 with TRBJ1-1; D is unresolved. The CDR3 is made up of 15 amino acids. V was cut by 5 bases and J by 0 bases, with 14 bases left in between. Germline V gene sequence: CDR1 SGHRS, CDR2 YFSETQ. CDR3 DNA: TGCGCCAGCAGACTACGACACGAATTGAACACTGAAGCTTTCTTT. Translated: CASRLRHELNTEAFF.

V is TRBV4-1 and J is TRBJ1-2, with TRBD1 matching 8 bases. This CDR3 contains 13 residues. The V segment lost 7 bases and the J segment 3 bases; nucleotides outside the gene matches: 4. Germline assignment: CDR1 MGHRA and CDR2 YSYEKL. This chain's CDR3 is CASNPGQDYGYTF. As DNA, the CDR3 is TGCGCCAGCAACCCGGGACAGGACTATGGCTACACCTTC.

The gene calls are TRBV6-6 and TRBJ1-2; TRBD1 is a possible D gene (5 bases). V was cut by 0 bases and J by 3 bases, with 8 bases left in between. Germline CDR1 and CDR2: MNHNY and SVGAGI (reference sequence). The CDR3 runs to 14 residues. CDR3 coding DNA: TGTGCCAGCAGTTACTCGCAGGGCTACTATGGCTACACCTTC. Protein sequence: CASSYSQGYYGYTF.

This sequence joins TRBV7-9 and TRBJ2-2; TRBD1 aligns across 11 bases. The CDR3 has 17 amino acids. Trimming cost V 6 bases and J 6 bases; bases outside gene matches: 12. CDR1 is SEHNR and CDR2 is FQNEAQ in the germline V gene (reference sequence). The CDR3 DNA reads TGTGCCAGCAGGACAGCGGGGACAGGGGGTATGTCCGGGGAGCTGTTTTTT. It encodes CASRTAGTGGMSGELFF.

V usage is TRBV19 and J usage is TRBJ1-5; possibly TRBD1 for D (5 bases). CDR1 and CDR2 (germline): LNHDA, SQIVND (reference sequence). This CDR3 region has 15 residues. The ends were cut back, 3 bases at V and 2 bases at J, with 11 bases in the middle. The CDR3 bases are TGTGCCAGTAGTATTCTAGGGGTGGGCAATCAGCCCCAGCATTTT. Encoded protein: CASSILGVGNQPQHF.

Details on this clonotype: Relative to the germline gene, one junction end is altered; a read error may explain this. This chain joins TRBV7-8 and TRBJ1-1; maybe TRBD1 (6 bases). The CDR3 contains 14 residues. Germline CDR1 is SGHVS and CDR2 is FQNEAQ. CDR3 amino acids: CASSQQGSPTEAFF. CDR3 bases: TGCGCCAGCAGCCAACAGGGATCGCCTACTGAAGCTTTCTTT.